Detailed here is one TCR beta chain. What it binds is not known. This entry belongs to a study of blood T cells in healthy people across ages. With a J-beta primer mix and a sample-barcoded 5' primer, a second PCR ran roughly 6 to 12 cycles. MiXCR, run by TCRdb on the 5' RACE reads, gives a single entry per CDR3 protein. In the table there are hundreds of thousands of distinct CDR3 sequences, about 25% of which are singletons. Looked up from germline, CDR1 is SGHVS and CDR2 is FNYEAQ. V was cut by 1 base and J by 0 bases, with 16 bases left in between. CDR3 size: 17 residues. The study's findings and limits: Estimates based on one million T cells were treated as lower bounds.

This sample was shared with a second study, whose subject was T cells of mothers and their children. That work adds: Several children, together with their three healthy Caucasian mothers, made up the donors. Once extracted, all RNA went into cDNA synthesis at around 1.6 ug per 15 ul.

This chain links TRBV7-6 with TRBJ2-7; no clear D. The sequencing input was blood. The receptor was isolated from a boy younger than 18 in good health. The DNA for the CDR3 is TGTGCCAGCAGCTTAGAACTTAAGGGAAAGATCTCCTACGAGCAGTACTTC. Translated, it gives CASSLELKGKISYEQYF.